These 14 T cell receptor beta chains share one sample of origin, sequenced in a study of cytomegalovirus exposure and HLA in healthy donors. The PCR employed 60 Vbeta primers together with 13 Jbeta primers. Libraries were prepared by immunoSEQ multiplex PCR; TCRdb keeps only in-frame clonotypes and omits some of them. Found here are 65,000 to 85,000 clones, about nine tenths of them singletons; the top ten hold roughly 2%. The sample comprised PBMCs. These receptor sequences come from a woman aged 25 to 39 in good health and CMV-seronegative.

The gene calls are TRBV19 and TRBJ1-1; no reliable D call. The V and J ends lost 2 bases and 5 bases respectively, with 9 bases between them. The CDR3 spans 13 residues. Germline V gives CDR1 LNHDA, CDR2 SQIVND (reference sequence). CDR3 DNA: TGTGCCAGTAGTATAAAAACGGGTACTGAAGCTTTCTTT. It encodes CASSIKTGTEAFF. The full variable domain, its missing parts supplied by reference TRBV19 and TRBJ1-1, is DGGITQSPKYLFRKEGQNVTLSCEQNLNHDAMYWYRQDPGQGLRLIYYSQIVNDFQKGDIAEGYSVSREKKESFPLTVTSAQKNPTAFYLCASSIKTGTEAFFGQGTRLTVV.

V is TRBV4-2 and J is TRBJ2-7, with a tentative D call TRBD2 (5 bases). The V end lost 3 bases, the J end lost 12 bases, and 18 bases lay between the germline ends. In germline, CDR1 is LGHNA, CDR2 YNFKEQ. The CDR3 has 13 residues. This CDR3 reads CASSQGLPGRRYF. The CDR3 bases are TGTGCCAGCAGCCAGGGATTGCCGGGAAGGAGGTACTTC.

The CDR3 bases are TGTGCCAGCAGCCCACCTGGACAGGGGAGCTACGAGCAGTACTTC. This sequence encodes CASSPPGQGSYEQYF. V usage is TRBV7-8 and J usage is TRBJ2-5; the match to TRBD1 covers 9 bases. The assigned J gene may be wrong: the sequence end matches TRBJ2-7 better. Germline CDR1 and CDR2: SGHVS and FQNEAQ. The CDR3 is 15 amino acids.

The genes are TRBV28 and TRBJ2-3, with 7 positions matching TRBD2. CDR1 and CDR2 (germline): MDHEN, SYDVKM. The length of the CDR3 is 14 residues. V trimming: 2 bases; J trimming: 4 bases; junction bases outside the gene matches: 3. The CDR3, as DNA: TGTGCCAGCAGTTTAGCGGGAGTCGCAGATACGCAGTATTTT. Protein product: CASSLAGVADTQYF.

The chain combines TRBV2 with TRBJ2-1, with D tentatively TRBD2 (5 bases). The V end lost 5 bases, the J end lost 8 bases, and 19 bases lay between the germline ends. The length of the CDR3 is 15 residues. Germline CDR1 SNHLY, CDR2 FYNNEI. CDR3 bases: TGTGCCAGCAGTTCCCGGCACGGGATCAGAGATGAGCAGTTCTTC. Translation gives CASSSRHGIRDEQFF.

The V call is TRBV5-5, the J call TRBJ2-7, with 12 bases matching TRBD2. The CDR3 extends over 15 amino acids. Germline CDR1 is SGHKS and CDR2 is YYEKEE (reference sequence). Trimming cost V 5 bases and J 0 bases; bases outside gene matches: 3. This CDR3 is CASSLTSGSSYEQYF. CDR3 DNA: TGTGCCAGCAGTTTGACTAGCGGGAGCTCCTACGAGCAGTACTTC.

The CDR3 sequence is CASRGTSGSYNEQFF. CDR3 in DNA: TGTGCCAGCAGGGGGACTAGCGGGAGTTACAATGAGCAGTTCTTC. The chain uses TRBV5-4 and TRBJ2-1, with TRBD2 matching 14 bases. Per the germline V gene, CDR1 is SGHNT and CDR2 is YYREEE (reference sequence). V shed 5 bases, J shed 4 bases, and the junction held 2 bases outside the gene matches. This CDR3 has 15 residues.

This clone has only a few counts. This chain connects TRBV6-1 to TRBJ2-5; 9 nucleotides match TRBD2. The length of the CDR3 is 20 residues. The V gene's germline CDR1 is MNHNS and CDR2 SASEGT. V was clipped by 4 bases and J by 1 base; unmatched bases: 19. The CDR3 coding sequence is TGTGCCAGCAGTGGCGGCGTTAGCGGGAGTTCCAAGGCCCTCCAAGAGACCCAGTACTTC. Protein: CASSGGVSGSSKALQETQYF.

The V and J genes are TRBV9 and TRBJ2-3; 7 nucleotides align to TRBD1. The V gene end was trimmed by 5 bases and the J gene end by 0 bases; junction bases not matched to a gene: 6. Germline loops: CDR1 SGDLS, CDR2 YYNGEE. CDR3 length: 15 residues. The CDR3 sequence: CASSYRGRSTDTQYF. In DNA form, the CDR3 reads TGTGCCAGCAGTTACAGGGGAAGAAGCACAGATACGCAGTATTTT. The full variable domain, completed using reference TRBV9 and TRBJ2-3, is DSGVTQTPKHLITATGQRVTLRCSPRSGDLSVYWYQQSLDQGLQFLIQYYNGEERAKGNILERFSAQQFPDLHSELNLSSLELGDSALYFCASSYRGRSTDTQYFGPGTRLTVL.

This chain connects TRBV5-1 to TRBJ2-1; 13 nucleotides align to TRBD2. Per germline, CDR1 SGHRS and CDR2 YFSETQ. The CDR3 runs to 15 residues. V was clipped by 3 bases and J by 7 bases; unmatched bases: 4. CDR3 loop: CASSYTSGRVNEQFF. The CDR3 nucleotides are TGCGCCAGCAGCTATACTAGCGGGAGGGTGAATGAGCAGTTCTTC.

For the CDR3, the DNA is TGTGCCAGCAGCCCCAGTGACGGACTAATTCATTCCAATGAGCAGTTCTTC. This sequence encodes CASSPSDGLIHSNEQFF. The chain employs TRBV11-3 and TRBJ2-1; a weak D match, TRBD2 (6 bases). Trimming pared 5 bases from V and 6 bases from J, leaving 23 bases between. The CDR3 runs to 17 residues. Germline CDR1 reads SGHNT; CDR2 reads YENEEA.

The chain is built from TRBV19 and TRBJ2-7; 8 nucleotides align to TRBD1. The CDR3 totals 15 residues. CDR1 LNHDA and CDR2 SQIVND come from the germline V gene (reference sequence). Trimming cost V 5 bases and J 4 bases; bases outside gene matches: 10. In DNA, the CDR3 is TGTGCCAGTAGTCCGTTGACAGGGGAGATGTACGAGCAGTACTTC. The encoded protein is CASSPLTGEMYEQYF.

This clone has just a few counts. This CDR3 is CASSSGQAGNTIYF. The CDR3, as DNA: TGCGCCAGCAGCTCGGGACAGGCTGGAAACACCATATATTTT. This chain connects TRBV5-1 to TRBJ1-3; TRBD1 aligns across 8 bases. This CDR3 has 14 amino acids. Germline CDR1 SGHRS, CDR2 YFSETQ. With V trimmed by 3 bases and J by 2 bases, 1 base remained unmatched.

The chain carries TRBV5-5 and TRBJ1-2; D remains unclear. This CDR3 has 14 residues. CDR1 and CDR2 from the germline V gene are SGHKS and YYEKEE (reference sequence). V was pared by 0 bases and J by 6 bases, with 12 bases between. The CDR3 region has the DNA TGTGCCAGCAGCTTGGCTTCGCGGTTGAATGGCTACACCTTC. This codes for CASSLASRLNGYTF.